This T cell receptor beta chain stems from a study of shared clonotypes between healthy human individuals (dated by TCRdb to about 2020). Some background on the complete study: The cohort included three men and two women between 18 and 49 years of age. Leukapheresis yielded between about 0.9 and 10 billion PBMCs per donor. Per donor, three plates each were used for CD4 naive and CD4 memory, two for CD8 naive, and one for CD8 memory. Different laboratories and diverse techniques were used to prepare libraries and sequence TCR repertoires, to increase sequencing depth and limit assay-specific biases. Blood TCR repertoires of several healthy adults were deeply sequenced to estimate repertoire size and the extent of clonotype sharing between individuals. The study at large found these results: Compared with non-shared clonotypes, clonotypes shared by all four sorted-subset donors had higher generation probabilities. Sampling was limited to blood, and TCR repertoires in tissue likely differ from TCR repertoires in blood. The small number of donors limited the genetic and exposure-history diversity represented. When several donors were compared, the shared fraction of clonotypes was about 5% for naive CD4, around 3.6% for naive CD8, 2% to 2.5% for memory CD4, and 0.4% for memory CD8. Even with the large sequencing depth, rarefaction of the sorted-subset datasets indicated that sequencing was incomplete. Pairwise subsampling led to the expectation that sequencing depth would affect the degree of clonotype sharing among donors. Naive subsets generally had larger estimated clonotype richness than memory subsets.

Via the germline V gene, CDR1 is SGHRS and CDR2 YFSETQ. Between the V and J ends, shortened by 4 bases and 3 bases respectively, the junction contains 13 bases. The CDR3 holds 15 amino acids from the cysteine to the phenylalanine. The CDR3 DNA has 45 bases and is translated from base 1. Worth noting for this clone: Its binding antigen is unknown. No quality values exist for individual bases; no much larger clone is one base distant.

TCR CDR3 regions were amplified from genomic DNA by multiplex PCR using the deep immunoSEQ assay. Extracted genomic DNA from each cell subset was spread evenly across all wells of several immunoSEQ 96-well plates, with each plate serving as a replicate. Each replicate PCR for sorted subsets received about 0.2 ug genomic DNA, equal to roughly 29,000 T cell genomes. Purified libraries were measured with a Qubit 3.0 fluorometer, size-checked on a Bioanalyzer 2100, and measured again with the KAPA Library Quantification kit. Every immunoSEQ 96-well plate was sequenced on a dedicated single-read 150-cycle Illumina NextSeq 550 flow cell. The paper's processing steps were these. Because only junctional sequences without quality scores were contained in the immunoSEQ output, filtering matching that applied to full-length reads could not be performed. Sequences were annotated with PyIR, a Python wrapper for IgBLAST v1.9, and V/J genes and CDR3 were assigned using IMGT germline references. Reads with weak V/J assignments (E-value above 1e-6), missing CDR3, stop codons, out-of-frame junctions, or ambiguous translated residues were removed. V3J clonotypes were defined as sequences sharing the same inferred V gene, J gene, and CDR3 amino acid sequence. The percentage overlap between two repertoires was calculated by dividing the number of shared unique clonotypes by the size of the smaller repertoire. RTK rarefaction, the Chao1 estimator, and Recon v2.1 estimates of unobserved clonotypes were used to assess repertoire richness. Generation probabilities for all TCRbeta clonotypes obtained by the gDNA method from a few donors were computed using OLGA. This immuneACCESS table, as held by TCRdb, lists in-frame sequences with V and J called but not all clones. Of the missing ones, under half trace to an unresolved V gene in checked studies; the others have no known cause. The V and J calls and clone size are taken from that table; D and trimming were inferred from the DNA. The sample table records approximately 1.4 million clones; around 98% of these occur just once. The leading ten clones occupy roughly 0.45% of the sample.

Healthy HIV-negative adults with no recently reported acute infections or vaccinations were included as donors. Every donor was a Caucasian adult residing in Nashville, Tennessee, USA. CD4+ T cells were enriched through magnetic negative selection, after which naive cells were positively selected on CD45RA and the remaining negative fraction served as the memory subset. Blood was collected by leukapheresis, and PBMCs were isolated by Ficoll-Histopaque density gradient centrifugation and then cryopreserved in liquid nitrogen vapor phase. Purity and quantity of every magnetically sorted T cell population were checked by analytical flow cytometry. From each sorted fraction, genomic DNA was isolated and quantified by UV absorbance on a Nanodrop 2000c.

The rearrangement joined TRBV5-1 to TRBJ1-4; TRBD1 might be the D gene, on 5 matching bases. Source material: naive CD4+ T cells sorted from blood. The cell subset or site label on this specimen signifies: CD45RA+ positively selected. The receptor was derived from a man aged 25 to 40 in good health. The nucleotide sequence is TGCGCCAGCAGCCCGGCCGGGGGGGCTAATGAAAAACTGTTTTTT. This sequence encodes CASSPAGGANEKLFF.